This is a list of T cell receptor beta chains from one sample in a study of OX40 agonist ivuxolimab in advanced cancers. Generated by immunoSEQ multiplex PCR, the TCRdb table keeps only in-frame clones and is missing some. The sample lists 100,000 to 150,000 clones, approximately 94% occurring once. Sequenced here: CD4+ or CD8+ T cells sorted from blood, sampled in a trial of the OX40 agonist ivuxolimab. The receptor source for this set is an adult with an advanced solid tumor such as melanoma, head and neck, liver or kidney cancer. Each CDR3 is given with its conserved first and last residue. Fields, in order: V gene, clone size, D gene, J gene, CDR3 DNA, CDR3 protein. A D gene is named only where the DNA matches it firmly. The size field is filled for only some rows; it gives once, few, many or a size class.

>TRBV7-6|few|-|TRBJ1-5
TGTGCCAGCAGCTTAGCGGGGACGGCTCCCCATCAGCCCCAGCATTTT
CASSLAGTAPHQPQHF
>TRBV10-3|-|-|TRBJ2-7
TGTGCCATCAGTGAGTCGGGGTACGAGCAGTACTTC
CAISESGYEQYF
>TRBV5-4|-|-|TRBJ2-5
TGTGCCAGCAGCCCGGGCCCGACCGAGGAGGAGACCCAGTACTTC
CASSPGPTEEETQYF
>TRBV27|once|-|TRBJ1-1
TGTGCCAGCAGTCAACGGGGGACTGAAGCTTTCTTT
CASSQRGTEAFF
>TRBV7-7|-|-|TRBJ2-5
TGTGCCAGCAGCTTCACGGACAGCCAAGAGACCCAGTACTTC
CASSFTDSQETQYF
>TRBV4-2|-|TRBD2|TRBJ2-5
TGTGCCAGCAGTCCCGGGGGGGCCGAGGAGACCCAGTACTTC
CASSPGGAEETQYF
>TRBV11-2|-|TRBD2|TRBJ2-7
TGTGCCAGCAGCGGAGGCAGGACTAGTTCTTACGAGCAGTACTTC
CASSGGRTSSYEQYF
>TRBV5-1|-|TRBD2|TRBJ2-1
TGCGCCAGCAGGTTTCGCGGGAGTAACGACAATGAGCAGTTCTTC
CASRFRGSNDNEQFF
>TRBV5-8|-|-|TRBJ1-1
TGTGCCAGCACCACTTGGGGGGTAACTGAAGCTTTCTTT
CASTTWGVTEAFF
>TRBV5-1|-|-|TRBJ2-3
TGCGCCAGCAGCGGCGGATCGGGCACAGATACGCAGTATTTT
CASSGGSGTDTQYF
>TRBV5-4|-|-|TRBJ2-1
TGTGCCAGCAGCTTAAACACAAACAATGAGCAGTTCTTC
CASSLNTNNEQFF
>TRBV19|-|-|TRBJ1-2
TGTGCCAGTAGTCGTGCACCGACAGGTCTAAACTATGGCTACACCTTC
CASSRAPTGLNYGYTF
>TRBV7-9|-|TRBD1|TRBJ1-4
TGTGCCAGCAACCAAGGTGGGACAGGGAAAGAAAAACTGTTTTTT
CASNQGGTGKEKLFF
>TRBV28|-|TRBD1|TRBJ2-5
TGTGCCAGTCAACAGGGGCAGAACCAAGAGACCCAGTACTTC
CASQQGQNQETQYF
>TRBV28|-|-|TRBJ1-5
TGTGCCAGCAGTACGACAGGATCTAATCAGCCCCAGCATTTT
CASSTTGSNQPQHF
>TRBV11-2|once|TRBD1|TRBJ2-5
TGTGCCAGCAGCCGGGGACAGAAAGAGACCCAGTACTTC
CASSRGQKETQYF
>TRBV9|few|-|TRBJ1-2
TGTGCCAGCAGTGGTCCGGGCTTTACTGGCTACACCTTC
CASSGPGFTGYTF
>TRBV7-2|-|-|TRBJ2-5
TGTGCCAGCACCTTCGGGTGGTCGTACCAAGAGACCCAGTACTTC
CASTFGWSYQETQYF
>TRBV27|-|-|TRBJ1-2
TGTGCCAGCAGACTCAATAAGGGTGGCTACACCTTC
CASRLNKGGYTF
>TRBV4-3|few|-|TRBJ1-3
TGCGCCAGCAGCCAAGGGCAGATGGGAGCGGGAAACACCATATATTTT
CASSQGQMGAGNTIYF
>TRBV28|-|TRBD2|TRBJ2-5
TGTGCCAGCAGTTCCCGGGCGGGGGGGAGGGCGAGAGAGACCCAGTACTTC
CASSSRAGGRARETQYF
>TRBV5-1|-|-|TRBJ1-1
TGCGCCAGCAGCTTGATTATAGGGCTGGAAGCTTTCTTT
CASSLIIGLEAFF
>TRBV6-6|-|-|TRBJ1-2
TGTGCCAGCAGCCCACACGGCGGCACGACCTATGGCTACACCTTC
CASSPHGGTTYGYTF
>TRBV4-2|-|-|TRBJ1-2
TGTGCCAGCAGCCAACTAAAGAATAACTATGGCTACACCTTC
CASSQLKNNYGYTF
>TRBV7-2|-|-|TRBJ2-1
TGTGCCAGCAGCTTAGAGGGGGGGGCATCCTACAATGAGCAGTTCTTC
CASSLEGGASYNEQFF
>TRBV6-1|-|TRBD2|TRBJ2-7
TGTGCCAGCAGTGAGGGACTAGCGGTGAAGCTCTACTTC
CASSEGLAVKLYF
>TRBV7-2|-|-|TRBJ2-3
TGTGCCAGCAGCCCCTCGGGGTCCACAGATACGCAGTATTTT
CASSPSGSTDTQYF
>TRBV6-5|-|-|TRBJ1-2
TGTGCCAGCAGTTACTCGAACCAGGGAGGGTATGGCTACACCTTC
CASSYSNQGGYGYTF
>TRBV6-4|-|-|TRBJ1-1
TGTGCCAGCAGTGTGAGGGGGGAAGCTTTCTTT
CASSVRGEAFF
>TRBV18|-|TRBD1|TRBJ1-5
TGTGCCAGCTCACCTGGGACAGGGTTAGGGCAGCCCCAGCATTTT
CASSPGTGLGQPQHF
>TRBV28|few|-|TRBJ2-4
TGTGCCAGCGGGTCAAGGGGGGATAACATTCAGTACTTC
CASGSRGDNIQYF
>TRBV6-1|-|-|TRBJ1-2
TGTGCCAGCAGTCCCAGCTATGGCTACACCTTC
CASSPSYGYTF
>TRBV10-3|-|TRBD2|TRBJ2-7
TGTGCCATCAGTGAGGCGAAGGGGCTAGCGGGGGGGCGGTCCTACGAGCAGTACTTC
CAISEAKGLAGGRSYEQYF
>TRBV7-8|-|TRBD2|TRBJ2-5
TGTGCCAGCAGCTGGACTAGCGGGAGGTTTGGAGAGACCCAGTACTTC
CASSWTSGRFGETQYF
>TRBV7-2|-|-|TRBJ1-3
TGTGCCAGCAGCCAAAGCTCTGGAAACACCATATATTTT
CASSQSSGNTIYF
>TRBV10-3|-|TRBD2|TRBJ2-1
TGTGCCATCAGGGGACTAGCGGACAATGAGCAGTTCTTC
CAIRGLADNEQFF
>TRBV18|-|-|TRBJ1-3
TGTGCCAGCTCACCACCGGGGGACTCTGGAAACACCATATATTTT
CASSPPGDSGNTIYF
>TRBV5-5|-|-|TRBJ2-3
TGTGCCAGCAGCTTGGGGCCCGAGCAGGAAGATACGCAGTATTTT
CASSLGPEQEDTQYF
>TRBV4-3|-|-|TRBJ2-5
TGCGCCAGCAGCCAAGGGGTAGAAGGGACCCAGTACTTC
CASSQGVEGTQYF
>TRBV18|-|-|TRBJ1-5
TGTGCCAGCTCACCCCAGGGGATTCAGCCCCAGCATTTT
CASSPQGIQPQHF
>TRBV7-7|once|-|TRBJ2-3
TGTGCTAGCAGCTTAGGGACCAGCGGTGTTACAGATACGCAGTATTTT
CASSLGTSGVTDTQYF
>TRBV19|-|TRBD1|TRBJ1-5
TGTGCCAGTAGAGCACAGAGAGGGGGCCTTAGCAATCAGCCCCAGCATTTT
CASRAQRGGLSNQPQHF
>TRBV5-1|-|-|TRBJ1-3
TGCGCCAGCAGCTTAGGGAGTTCCTGGGGCTCTGGAAACACCATATATTTT
CASSLGSSWGSGNTIYF
>TRBV6-5|-|TRBD1|TRBJ1-4
TGTGCCACACAGGGGATAGCAACTAATGAAAAACTGTTTTTT
CATQGIATNEKLFF
>TRBV5-4|-|-|TRBJ1-1
TGTGCCAGCACCCTGGCGGGGGGGAGCACTGAAGCTTTCTTT
CASTLAGGSTEAFF